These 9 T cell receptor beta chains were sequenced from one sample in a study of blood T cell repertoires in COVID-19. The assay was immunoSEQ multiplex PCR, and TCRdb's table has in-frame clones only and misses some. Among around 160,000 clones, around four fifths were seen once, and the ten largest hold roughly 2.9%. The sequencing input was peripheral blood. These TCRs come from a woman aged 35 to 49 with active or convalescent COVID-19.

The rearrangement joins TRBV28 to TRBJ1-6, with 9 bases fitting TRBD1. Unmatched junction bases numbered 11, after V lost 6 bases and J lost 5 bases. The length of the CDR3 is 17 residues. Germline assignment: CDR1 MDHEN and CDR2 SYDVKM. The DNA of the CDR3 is TGTGCCAGCAGGGTGCATATCGGGACAGGGAATAATTCACCCCTCCACTTT. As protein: CASRVHIGTGNNSPLHF.

The CDR3 DNA sequence: TGTGCCAGCTCACCAGCCTCCGGAGCAGGCCGGGGGCAGTTCTTC. It specifies CASSPASGAGRGQFF. V usage is TRBV18 and J usage is TRBJ2-1, with D tentatively TRBD2 (5 bases). Germline loops: CDR1 KGHSH, CDR2 LQKENI. The length of the CDR3 is 15 residues. Trimming cost V 2 bases and J 12 bases, with 20 bases left between them.

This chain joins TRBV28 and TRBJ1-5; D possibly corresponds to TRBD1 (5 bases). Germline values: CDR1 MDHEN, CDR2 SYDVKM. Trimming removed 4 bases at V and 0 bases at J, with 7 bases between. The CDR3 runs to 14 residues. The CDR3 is CASSSDSSNQPQHF. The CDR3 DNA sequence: TGTGCCAGCAGTTCCGACAGTAGCAATCAGCCCCAGCATTTT.

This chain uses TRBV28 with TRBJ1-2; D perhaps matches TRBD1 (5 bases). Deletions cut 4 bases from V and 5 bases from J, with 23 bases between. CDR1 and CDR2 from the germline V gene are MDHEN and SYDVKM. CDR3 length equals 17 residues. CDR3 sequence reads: CASSWGTRGIHTYGYTF. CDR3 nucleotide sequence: TGTGCCAGCAGTTGGGGGACCCGGGGGATTCACACTTATGGCTACACCTTC.

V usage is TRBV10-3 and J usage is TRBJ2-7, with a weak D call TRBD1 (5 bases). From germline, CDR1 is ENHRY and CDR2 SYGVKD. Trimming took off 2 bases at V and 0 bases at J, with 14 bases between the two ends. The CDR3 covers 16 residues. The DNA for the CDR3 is TGTGCCATCAGTGAGGGGGTGGGAAGGGGCTCCTACGAGCAGTACTTC. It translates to CAISEGVGRGSYEQYF.

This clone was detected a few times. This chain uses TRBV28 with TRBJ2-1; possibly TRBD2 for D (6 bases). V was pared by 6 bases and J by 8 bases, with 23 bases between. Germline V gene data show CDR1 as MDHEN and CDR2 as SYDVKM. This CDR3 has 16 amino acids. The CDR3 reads CASSQEPGEAFYEQFF. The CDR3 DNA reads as TGTGCCAGCAGCCAGGAACCGGGGGAAGCCTTCTATGAGCAGTTCTTC.

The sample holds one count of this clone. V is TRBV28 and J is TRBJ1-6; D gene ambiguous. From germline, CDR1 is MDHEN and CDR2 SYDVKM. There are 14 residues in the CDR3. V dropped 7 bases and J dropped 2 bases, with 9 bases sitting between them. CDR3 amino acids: CASTSGTYNSPLHF. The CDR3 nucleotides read TGTGCCAGCACCTCCGGGACCTATAATTCACCCCTCCACTTT. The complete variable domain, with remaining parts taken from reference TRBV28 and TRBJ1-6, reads DVKVTQSSRYLVKRTGEKVFLECVQDMDHENMFWYRQDPGLGLRLIYFSYDVKMKEKGDIPEGYSVSREKKERFSLILESASTNQTSMYLCASTSGTYNSPLHFGNGTRLTVT.

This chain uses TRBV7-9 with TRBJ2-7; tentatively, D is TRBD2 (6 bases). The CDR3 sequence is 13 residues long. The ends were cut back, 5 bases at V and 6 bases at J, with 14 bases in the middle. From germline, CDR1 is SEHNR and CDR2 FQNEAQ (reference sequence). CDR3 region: CASSRLGGGEQYF. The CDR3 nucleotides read TGTGCCAGCAGCCGACTAGGTGGAGGCGAGCAGTACTTC.

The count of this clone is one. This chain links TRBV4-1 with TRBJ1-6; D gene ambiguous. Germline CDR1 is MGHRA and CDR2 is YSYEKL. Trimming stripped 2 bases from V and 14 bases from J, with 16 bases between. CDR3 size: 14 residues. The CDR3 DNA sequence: TGCGCCAGCAGCCAAACTAGGAATTTAGTGACCCTCCACTTT. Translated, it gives CASSQTRNLVTLHF.